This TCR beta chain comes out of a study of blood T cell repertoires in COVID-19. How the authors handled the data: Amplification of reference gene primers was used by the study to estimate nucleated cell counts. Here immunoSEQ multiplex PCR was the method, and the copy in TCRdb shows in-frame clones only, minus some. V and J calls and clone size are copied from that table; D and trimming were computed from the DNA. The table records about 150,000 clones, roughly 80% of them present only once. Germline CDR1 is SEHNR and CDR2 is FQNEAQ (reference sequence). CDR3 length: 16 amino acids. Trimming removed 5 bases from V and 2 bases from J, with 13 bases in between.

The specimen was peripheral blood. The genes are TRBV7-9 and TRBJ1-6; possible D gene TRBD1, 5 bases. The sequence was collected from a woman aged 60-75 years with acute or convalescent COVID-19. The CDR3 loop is CASSRVWGAYNSPLHF. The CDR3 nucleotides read TGTGCCAGCAGCCGAGTTTGGGGGGCCTATAATTCACCCCTCCACTTT.